This T cell receptor beta chain came from a study of PD-1 blockade in classical Hodgkin lymphoma. TCRdb's table, derived via immunoSEQ multiplex PCR, lists solely in-frame clones and lacks some. Of about 18,000 clones in the sample, roughly 85% were seen once. Comment on this clone: What it binds is not known.

Study findings and constraints: Patients who began taking nivolumab under 1 year after ASCT were left out.

The time point here: cycle 4 day 1 (C4D1), after less than seven weeks of nivolumab. Brentuximab vedotin exposure varied among the patients, all of whom had relapsed after autologous stem cell transplantation. With magnetic negative selection, CD4+ T cells were purified from PBMCs that had been thawed. Germline CDR1 reads SQVTM; CDR2 reads ANQGSEA. CDR3 size: 13 residues. The V gene lost 7 bases and the J gene lost 6 bases, with 18 bases spanning the gap. This chain connects TRBV29-1 to TRBJ1-1; no definite D call. Material: CD4+ T cells from blood, obtained before the fourth cycle of nivolumab. The source of this sequence is a human donor with classical Hodgkin lymphoma. The CDR3, as DNA: TGCAGCGCCTCTGGGAGGGCTGGGGCTGAAGCTTTCTTT. The encoded protein is CSASGRAGAEAFF.